This paragraph reports one T cell receptor beta chain. Antigen: not known. V was cut by 6 bases and J by 8 bases, with 23 bases left in between. The CDR3 extends over 16 amino acids. Germline V gene data show CDR1 as SEHNR and CDR2 as FQNEAQ (reference sequence). The data originate from a study of cytomegalovirus exposure and HLA in healthy donors. Study outcomes and limitations: Later analysis suggested most CMV-associated TCR beta chains were HLA-restricted. Association of roughly 18,000 TCR beta sequences with HLA alleles was found at 0.05 false discovery rate in a later analysis. Sequencing depth across donors, presence/absence analyses assumed, was roughly uniform.

Amplification used 60 Vbeta primers and 13 Jbeta primers. Produced via immunoSEQ multiplex PCR; TCRdb's table is partial and in-frame only. Among 55,000 to 80,000 clones, 60% to 75% were seen once, and the ten largest hold about 20%. The rearrangement joins TRBV7-9 to TRBJ2-1, with D possibly being TRBD2 (6 bases). This TCR derives from a man aged 40-49 years in good health and CMV-seropositive. Sequences were obtained from PBMCs. CDR3 bases: TGTGCCAGCAGTTATAGCAAAGCAGCGACTAGGCATGAGCAGTTCTTC. This gives the protein CASSYSKAATRHEQFF. Full variable domain (missing parts from reference TRBV7-9 and TRBJ2-1): DTGVSQNPRHKITKRGQNVTFRCDPISEHNRLYWYRQTLGQGPEFLTYFQNEAQLEKSRLLSDRFSAERPKGSFSTLEIQRTEQGDSAMYLCASSYSKAATRHEQFFGPGTRLTVL.